This T cell receptor (beta chain) derives from a study of cytomegalovirus exposure and HLA in healthy donors. In the PCR, 60 Vbeta and 13 Jbeta primers were used. The protocol was immunoSEQ multiplex PCR, while the TCRdb copy is restricted to in-frame clones and leaves out a portion. The data show over 90,000 clones, and the top ten clones hold around 3.2%. Of note for this clone: Its cognate antigen is unknown.

Study results and limitations: What a later analysis reportedly showed was that an Asian-associated ancestry cluster had fewer N-insertions than the roughly 670-donor mean. As a later analysis showed, a missense DCLRE1C variant was linked to trimming of TCR beta V- and J-genes.

Germline lookup yields CDR1 SGHAT and CDR2 FQNNGV. The V and J ends lost 5 bases and 0 bases respectively, with 11 bases between them. The CDR3 sequence is 14 residues long. This receptor was obtained from a man aged 40-50 years in good health and CMV-seronegative. This rearrangement joins TRBV11-2 to TRBJ2-7; tentative D call: TRBD1 (5 bases). The sequencing sample was made of PBMCs. The DNA of the CDR3 is TGTGCCAGCAGCCTGACAGCTAACTCCTACGAGCAGTACTTC. This encodes CASSLTANSYEQYF.